These T cell receptor beta chains were read from a single sample in a study of identical twins. Using its own MiXCR run on the 5' RACE reads, TCRdb lists one record per CDR3 protein. The table has some 1,600,000 distinct CDR3 sequences, around a third seen once. Sequences were obtained from cord blood. These receptors were collected from a newborn girl in good health. The CDR3 runs from the conserved cysteine through the conserved F or W. The order of the fields is J gene, clone size, D gene, V gene, CDR3 DNA, CDR3 protein. D genes are given only for firm matches. Size is omitted from some rows. Given values are once, few, many or a class for expanded clones.

>TRBJ1-6|once|TRBD1|TRBV6-6
TGTGCCAGCAGATTACAGGGGGGGAATTCACCCCTCCACTTT
CASRLQGGNSPLHF
>TRBJ2-3|NA|TRBD2|TRBV20-1
TGCAGTGAGGCTAGCGGCCAAGATACGCAGTATTTT
CSEASGQDTQYF
>TRBJ2-3|NA|TRBD2|TRBV5-4
TGTGCCAGCAGCTTGACGGGCGGGGGGGTCACAGATACGCAGTATTTT
CASSLTGGGVTDTQYF
>TRBJ1-5|NA|NA|TRBV3-1
TGTGCCAGCAGCCAAGATCACGGCGGTCAGCCCCAGCATTTT
CASSQDHGGQPQHF
>TRBJ1-5|NA|NA|TRBV7-9
TGTGCCAGCAGCGAGGGGGGGGCGGTTCAGCCCCAGCATTTT
CASSEGGAVQPQHF
>TRBJ2-3|NA|NA|TRBV5-6
TGTGCCAGCAGCTTGGTTTTCTGGAGACCCGGGGCCACAGATACGCAGTATTTT
CASSLVFWRPGATDTQYF
>TRBJ1-1|NA|NA|TRBV12-3/TRBV12-4
TGTGCCAGCAGCCCCCTCCACTCGGGGAGAGACAGTGAAGCTTTCTTT
CASSPLHSGRDSEAFF
>TRBJ2-3|many|TRBD1|TRBV12-3/TRBV12-4
TGTGCCAGCAGTTTATGGGACAGGGGCACAGATACGCAGTATTTT
CASSLWDRGTDTQYF
>TRBJ1-3|NA|TRBD1|TRBV5-1
TGCGCCAGCAGTTACCAGACAGGGATCGGAGACACCATATATTTT
CASSYQTGIGDTIYF
>TRBJ2-7|NA|NA|TRBV5-1
TGCGCCAGCAGCCTCGAGCCCCAGGGAGGTTACGAGCAGTACTTC
CASSLEPQGGYEQYF
>TRBJ2-7|few|NA|TRBV7-9
TGTGCCAGCAGCTTAGCGGTCCGGGACCCCACCTACGAGCAGTACTTC
CASSLAVRDPTYEQYF
>TRBJ2-7|few|NA|TRBV4-1
TGCGCCAGCAGCCAAGAAGGGTCCATACTAGCTCCCTTCTACGAGCAGTACTTC
CASSQEGSILAPFYEQYF
>TRBJ2-3|NA|TRBD2|TRBV20-1
TGCAGTTTTCGCCGAGCGGGAAACACAGATACGCAGTATTTT
CSFRRAGNTDTQYF
>TRBJ2-7|NA|NA|TRBV12-3/TRBV12-4
TGTGCCAGCACCGCCAGGGTTCTCTCCTACGAGCAGTACTTC
CASTARVLSYEQYF
>TRBJ2-5|many|NA|TRBV12-3/TRBV12-4
TGTGCCAGCAGTCCGTTTGGGCTGACTCCGAAAGAGACCCAGTACTTC
CASSPFGLTPKETQYF
>TRBJ2-1|NA|TRBD2|TRBV4-1
TGCGCCAGCAGCCCAGAAGCTTACTCGAGCGGGGGGGCCGATGAGCAGTTCTTC
CASSPEAYSSGGADEQFF
>TRBJ1-2|NA|TRBD1|TRBV6-2/TRBV6-3
TGTGCCAGCAGTTACCCGTGGACAGGGTCGTATGGCTACACCTTC
CASSYPWTGSYGYTF
>TRBJ2-1|few|TRBD2|TRBV10-3
TGTGCCATCAGTGATTCTAGCGGGTTTGGTGATGAGCAGTTCTTC
CAISDSSGFGDEQFF
>TRBJ1-4|NA|TRBD1|TRBV27
TGTGCCAGCAGGCGTTCGGGCAGGGGGCGCGAAAAACTGTTTTTT
CASRRSGRGREKLFF
>TRBJ2-5|NA|TRBD2|TRBV7-2
TGTGCCAGCAGCTTCCCTAGCGGGGGTGTGCGGAATGAGCAGTACTTC
CASSFPSGGVRNEQYF
>TRBJ1-1|few|NA|TRBV20-1
TGCAGTGCTAGGCGCAGGTCCATAAGGGGGGACACTGAAGCTTTCTTT
CSARRRSIRGDTEAFF
>TRBJ1-1|NA|NA|TRBV5-4
TGTGCCGGCGCAGGCGGCACTGAAGCTTTCTTT
CAGAGGTEAFF
>TRBJ2-5|many|NA|TRBV29-1
TGCACCATTTTTAAGGGCAGTTCCCAAGAGACCCAGTACTTC
CTIFKGSSQETQYF
>TRBJ2-5|few|TRBD1|TRBV10-3
TGTGCCATCAGTGTGGGGCTAGGATCGGACAGGGAAGAGACCCAGTACTTC
CAISVGLGSDREETQYF
>TRBJ2-3|few|NA|TRBV5-5
TGTGCCAGCAGCGGGGGACCGATCGATACGCAGTATTTT
CASSGGPIDTQYF
>TRBJ2-3|NA|NA|TRBV13
TGTGCCAGCAGCTTAGGGGGGGAAAGCACAGATACGCAGTATTTT
CASSLGGESTDTQYF
>TRBJ1-6|NA|TRBD1|TRBV6-5
TGTGCCAGCAGTTACTCAGACAGGGGAGATTCACCCCTCCACTTT
CASSYSDRGDSPLHF
>TRBJ1-2|few|TRBD1|TRBV30
TGTGCCTGTGACAGGGGCGGGGACTATGGCTACACCTTC
CACDRGGDYGYTF
>TRBJ2-1|NA|NA|TRBV6-2/TRBV6-3
TGTGCCAGCACCACACGGGGGATTATAAATGAGCAGTTCTTC
CASTTRGIINEQFF
>TRBJ1-1|NA|NA|TRBV5-1
TGCGCCAGCAGCTTGGGGACGGCCCCCATAGGGACTGAAGCTTTCTTT
CASSLGTAPIGTEAFF
>TRBJ2-3|NA|TRBD2|TRBV6-2/TRBV6-3
TGTGCCAGCAGTTACGGCGGGACTAGGGCCACAGATACGCAGTATTTT
CASSYGGTRATDTQYF
>TRBJ2-3|few|NA|TRBV2
TGTGCCAGCGAACCTAGCACAGATACGCAGTATTTT
CASEPSTDTQYF
>TRBJ1-1|NA|TRBD1|TRBV27
TGTGCCAGCAGTACACAACAGGGGCTCACTGAAGCTTTCTTT
CASSTQQGLTEAFF
>TRBJ1-2|NA|NA|TRBV3-1
TGTGCCAGCAGCCAAGACGTGTCTGGCTCCTATGGCTACACCTTC
CASSQDVSGSYGYTF
>TRBJ1-6|NA|TRBD1|TRBV28
TGTGCCAGCAGTTTTCTTGCAGGGGGCGGCTCCTATAATTCACCCCTCCACTTT
CASSFLAGGGSYNSPLHF
>TRBJ2-7|NA|NA|TRBV9
TGTGCCAGCAGCGTTCTAGGCAGCGAGCAGTACTTC
CASSVLGSEQYF
>TRBJ2-7|NA|NA|TRBV3-1
TGTGCCAGCAGCCAACCGTCAAGCTCCTACGAGCAGTACTTC
CASSQPSSSYEQYF
>TRBJ1-6|few|NA|TRBV7-8
TGTGCCAGCAGCTTCCGGGGGATGGTCGGCCTTTTTAATTCACCCCTCCACTTT
CASSFRGMVGLFNSPLHF
>TRBJ1-5|few|NA|TRBV3-1
TGTGCCAGCAGCCAAGATGTACGGAGACAGCCCCAGCATTTT
CASSQDVRRQPQHF
>TRBJ2-1|few|TRBD2|TRBV7-7
TGTGCTAGCAGCGGGGAAAATGAGCAGTTCTTC
CASSGENEQFF
>TRBJ2-3|many|NA|TRBV5-1
TGCGCCAGCAGCTGGACCACCACAGATACGCAGTATTTT
CASSWTTTDTQYF
>TRBJ1-4|NA|NA|TRBV7-2
TGTGCCAGCAGCTTGTTTGGAAGGGGTGAAAAACTGTTTTTT
CASSLFGRGEKLFF
>TRBJ1-1|few|NA|TRBV7-6
TGTGCCAGCAGCTCGGAGGTGGGGGACACTGAAGCTTTCTTT
CASSSEVGDTEAFF
>TRBJ1-5|NA|TRBD1|TRBV12-3/TRBV12-4
TGTGCCAGCAGGGACAGGTCCCCTAGCAATCAGCCCCAGCATTTT
CASRDRSPSNQPQHF
>TRBJ2-1|few|TRBD1|TRBV6-5
TGTGCCAGCAGTTACTCCGGACAGGGACTTGGGTATAGGGAGACCCAGTTCTTC
CASSYSGQGLGYRETQFF
>TRBJ2-3|few|NA|TRBV11-3
TGTGCCAGCAGCTCAGGGGCGGGAGAAGATACGCAGTATTTT
CASSSGAGEDTQYF
>TRBJ2-1|NA|TRBD2|TRBV18
TGTGCCAGCTCACCCAATGCCGGGACTAGCTTGTACAATGAGCAGTTCTTC
CASSPNAGTSLYNEQFF
>TRBJ2-3|few|TRBD2|TRBV7-7
TGTGCTAGCAGCTGGGGACTAGCGGGCCCGGAGTCAGATACGCAGTATTTT
CASSWGLAGPESDTQYF
>TRBJ2-7|few|TRBD2|TRBV4-2
TGTGCCAGCAGCAAAGGACTAGCGGGAGTACCCATCTACGAGCAGTACTTC
CASSKGLAGVPIYEQYF
>TRBJ1-2|NA|NA|TRBV3-1
TGTGCCAGCAGCCAGAATCGAGAGGGCTATGGCTACACCTTC
CASSQNREGYGYTF
>TRBJ2-7|few|TRBD1|TRBV20-1
TGCAGTGCTAGTAACAGGGGAAACTCCTACGAGCAGTACTTC
CSASNRGNSYEQYF